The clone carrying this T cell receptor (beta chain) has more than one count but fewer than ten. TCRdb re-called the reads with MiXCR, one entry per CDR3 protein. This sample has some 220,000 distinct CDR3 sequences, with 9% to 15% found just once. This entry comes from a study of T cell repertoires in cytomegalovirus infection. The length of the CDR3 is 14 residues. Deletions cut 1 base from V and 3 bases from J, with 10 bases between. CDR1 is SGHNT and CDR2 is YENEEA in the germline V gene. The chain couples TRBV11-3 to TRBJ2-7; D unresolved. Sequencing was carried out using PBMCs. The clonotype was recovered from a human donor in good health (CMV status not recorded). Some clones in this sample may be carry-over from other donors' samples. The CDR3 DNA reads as TGTGCCAGCAGCTTAGGGCCAGAAATCTACGAGCAGTACTTC. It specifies CASSLGPEIYEQYF.